A single sample gave rise to the 19 T cell receptor beta chains below, sequenced in a study of blood T cell repertoires in COVID-19. Profiled with immunoSEQ multiplex PCR; TCRdb holds only in-frame clones, not every one. The sample contains about 500,000 clones, about 89% of which appear only once. The sample was peripheral blood. The receptors shown here come from a woman between 50 and 59 years old with COVID-19, enrolled during active disease.

This clone has a single count. This chain uses TRBV3-1 (or the pseudogene TRBV3-2) with TRBJ1-2; the D gene is possibly TRBD1 (6 bases). V dropped 0 bases and J dropped 8 bases, with 13 bases sitting between them. Germline V lookup: CDR1 LGHDT, CDR2 YNNKEL (reference sequence). This CDR3 region has 14 residues. The CDR3 sequence is CASSQDNRVGGYTF. The CDR3 DNA reads as TGTGCCAGCAGCCAAGATAACAGGGTGGGCGGCTACACCTTC.

The chain recombines TRBV7-2 with TRBJ2-2; the match to TRBD2 covers 10 bases. In germline, CDR1 is SGHTA, CDR2 FQGNSA. The junction had 13 bases not matched to a gene; V was cut back by 1 base and J by 5 bases. The CDR3 runs 19 residues. CDR3 nucleotides: TGTGCCAGCAGCTTAGTCTTGCTAGCGGGGGTTCCACGGACCGGGGAGCTGTTTTTT. It is translated as CASSLVLLAGVPRTGELFF. Supplemented by reference TRBV7-2 and TRBJ2-2, the full variable domain reads GAGVSQSPSNKVTEKGKDVELRCDPISGHTALYWYRQSLGQGLEFLIYFQGNSAPDKSGLPSDRFSAERTGGSVSTLTIQRTQQEDSAVYLCASSLVLLAGVPRTGELFFGEGSRLTVL.

This chain uses TRBV5-6 with TRBJ1-3; D gene uncertain. There are 15 residues in the CDR3. Per the germline V gene, CDR1 is SGHDT and CDR2 is YYEEEE. V was cut by 2 bases and J by 0 bases, with 9 bases left in between. The CDR3 spells CASSFPASSGNTIYF. CDR3 sequence (DNA): TGTGCCAGCAGCTTCCCCGCGAGCTCTGGAAACACCATATATTTT.

In this sample, this clone turned up once. The chain has TRBV9 and TRBJ1-1; D not certain. The germline gives CDR1 SGDLS, CDR2 YYNGEE. V shed 3 bases and J shed 1 base, with 10 bases lying between them. The CDR3 totals 14 residues. CDR3 nucleotide sequence: TGTGCCAGCAGCGGAGAGACTGGGAACACTGAAGCTTTCTTT. It codes for CASSGETGNTEAFF.

The table lists this clone with a count of one. This sequence joins TRBV14 and TRBJ2-3, with TRBD2 matching 10 bases. Per the germline V gene, CDR1 is SGHDN and CDR2 is FVKESK. V was pared by 9 bases and J by 4 bases, with 16 bases of the junction left unmatched. The CDR3 length is 17 residues. The CDR3 region is CASSLKRGGYSPDTQYF. The CDR3 DNA reads as TGTGCCAGTTCGCTGAAGCGGGGGGGATACTCTCCAGATACGCAGTATTTT. Full variable domain (remainder filled in from reference TRBV14 and TRBJ2-3): EAGVTQFPSHSVIEKGQTVTLRCDPISGHDNLYWYRRVMGKEIKFLLHFVKESKQDESGMPNNRFLAERTGGTYSTLKVQPAELEDSGVYFCASSLKRGGYSPDTQYFGPGTRLTVL.

V and J are TRBV5-1 and TRBJ2-7; D not certain. Trimming stripped 4 bases from V and 0 bases from J, with 5 bases between. The length of the CDR3 is 12 residues. Germline assignment: CDR1 SGHRS and CDR2 YFSETQ. CDR3 DNA sequence: TGCGCCAGCAGCGGCAGCTCCTACGAGCAGTACTTC. This translates into CASSGSSYEQYF. The entire variable domain, with the rest obtained from reference TRBV5-1 and TRBJ2-7, is as follows: KAGVTQTPRYLIKTRGQQVTLSCSPISGHRSVSWYQQTPGQGLQFLFEYFSETQRNKGNFPGRFSGRQFSNSRSEMNVSTLELGDSALYLCASSGSSYEQYFGPGTRLTVT.

The V and J genes are TRBV21-1 and TRBJ1-5; TRBD1 is the table's D call, not checked against the DNA. TRBV21-1 is classified as a pseudogene. The CDR3 is 18 amino acids. In nucleotides, the CDR3 is TGTGCCAGCGGCGTGGAATCAGGGGGGCTTTATAGCAATCAGCCCCAGCATTTT. Translation: CASGVESGGLYSNQPQHF.

This rearrangement joins TRBV6-5 to TRBJ1-1; D unresolved. Trimming removed 2 bases at V and 6 bases at J, with 16 bases between. The CDR3 spans 15 residues. The germline CDR1 and CDR2 sequences are MNHEY and SVGAGI. In DNA, the CDR3 is TGTGCCAGCAGTTACGAGTACCTACTTGCCGCTGAAGCTTTCTTT. Translating gives CASSYEYLLAAEAFF.

In this sample, this clone turned up once. This chain connects TRBV27 to TRBJ1-2; D is unclear. The V gene's germline CDR1 is MNHEY and CDR2 SMNVEV (reference sequence). The CDR3 is 14 residues long. V was cut by 0 bases and J by 8 bases, with 13 bases left in between. The CDR3 DNA follows: TGTGCCAGCAGTTTATCGTCGGCGGCCTTAGGCTACACCTTC. It encodes CASSLSSAALGYTF.

The rearrangement uses TRBV6-5 and TRBJ2-2; the match to TRBD1 covers 7 bases. The junction had 2 bases not matched to a gene; V was cut back by 4 bases and J by 0 bases. Germline lookup yields CDR1 MNHEY and CDR2 SVGAGI. This CDR3 region has 15 residues. CDR3 in amino acids: CASSWGQPNTGELFF. The CDR3 DNA reads TGTGCCAGCAGTTGGGGACAGCCGAACACCGGGGAGCTGTTTTTT.

V and J are TRBV2 and TRBJ1-2, with D tentatively TRBD1 (5 bases). Germline V gives CDR1 SNHLY, CDR2 FYNNEI. Deletions cut 4 bases from V and 6 bases from J, with 21 bases between. The CDR3 extends over 16 amino acids. The CDR3 DNA is TGTGCCAGCAGTGTATTTCAGGGATTATCGCTCAATGGCTACACCTTC. As protein: CASSVFQGLSLNGYTF.

For the CDR3, the DNA is TGTGCTAGTGGTTTGGGGCCGAGCAGAGGCACTGAAGCTTTCTTT. Encoded protein: CASGLGPSRGTEAFF. The rearrangement uses TRBV12-5 and TRBJ1-1; D is ambiguous. CDR1 is LGHNT, CDR2 FRNRAP, per germline. This CDR3 is 15 amino acids long. Trimming removed 1 base at V and 4 bases at J, with 13 bases between.

The V call is TRBV5-4, the J call TRBJ1-1, with no clear D. The V and J ends lost 4 bases and 0 bases respectively, with 4 bases between them. Germline-derived CDR1 and CDR2 are SGHNT and YYREEE (reference sequence). The CDR3 loop spans 12 amino acids. The CDR3 reads CASSLMNTEAFF. The CDR3 DNA reads as TGTGCCAGCAGCCTTATGAACACTGAAGCTTTCTTT. Filled out from reference TRBV5-4 and TRBJ1-1, the complete variable domain reads ETGVTQSPTHLIKTRGQQVTLRCSSQSGHNTVSWYQQALGQGPQFIFQYYREEENGRGNFPPRFSGLQFPNYSSELNVNALELDDSALYLCASSLMNTEAFFGQGTRLTVV.

The chain combines TRBV18 with TRBJ2-5; D not certain. The ends were cut back, 5 bases at V and 3 bases at J, with 7 bases in the middle. Germline V lookup: CDR1 KGHSH, CDR2 LQKENI. The CDR3 covers 12 residues. This CDR3 reads CASSNAEETQYF. CDR3 DNA: TGTGCCAGCTCAAACGCAGAAGAGACCCAGTACTTC.

The chain is built from TRBV3-1 (or the pseudogene TRBV3-2) and TRBJ2-1, with TRBD2 as a possible D gene (6 bases). V was pared by 3 bases and J by 10 bases, with 13 bases between. This CDR3 is built from 13 residues. In germline, CDR1 is LGHDT, CDR2 YNNKEL (reference sequence). CDR3 bases: TGTGCCAGCAGCCAGAGGAGGGATCGGGAGCAGTTCTTC. Translated, it gives CASSQRRDREQFF.

This chain connects TRBV14 to TRBJ1-2; 7 bases are a match to TRBD1. The CDR3 extends over 14 amino acids. V shed 1 base and J 5 bases; nucleotides not matched to a gene: 4. Germline values: CDR1 SGHDN, CDR2 FVKESK. CDR3 amino acids: CASSQVGQPYGYTF. The CDR3 DNA is TGTGCCAGCAGCCAAGTGGGACAGCCATATGGCTACACCTTC. The variable domain in full, completed from reference TRBV14 and TRBJ1-2, reads EAGVTQFPSHSVIEKGQTVTLRCDPISGHDNLYWYRRVMGKEIKFLLHFVKESKQDESGMPNNRFLAERTGGTYSTLKVQPAELEDSGVYFCASSQVGQPYGYTFGSGTRLTVV.

This chain links TRBV20-1 with TRBJ2-7, with D unclear. Trimming removed 3 bases from V and 2 bases from J, with 11 bases in between. This CDR3 is built from 13 residues. Germline CDR1 DFQATT, CDR2 SNEGSKA (reference sequence). CDR3 sequence (DNA): TGCAGTGCTAGTAATCCCCCAGCCTACGAGCAGTACTTC. It translates to CSASNPPAYEQYF.

CDR3 DNA sequence: TGCAGTGCTAGTGGTCTCGGGGGAGAAGGTTTCCACGAGCAGTACTTC. Protein product: CSASGLGGEGFHEQYF. V usage is TRBV20-1 and J usage is TRBJ2-7; D is perhaps TRBD2 (6 bases). The germline V gene encodes CDR1 DFQATT and CDR2 SNEGSKA (reference sequence). The CDR3 sequence is 16 residues long. V lost 3 bases to trimming and J lost 5 bases, with 23 bases between them.

V and J are TRBV5-4 and TRBJ2-1; D perhaps matches TRBD2 (6 bases). Trimming shortened V by 4 bases and J by 7 bases, and 15 bases separated the two germline ends. This CDR3 comprises 14 residues. Germline CDR1 is SGHNT and CDR2 is YYREEE (reference sequence). The CDR3 DNA sequence: TGTGCCAGCAGCCCCCTGGGGGAGGTAAATGAGCAGTTCTTC. Protein product: CASSPLGEVNEQFF. Variable domain in full (rest from reference TRBV5-4 and TRBJ2-1): ETGVTQSPTHLIKTRGQQVTLRCSSQSGHNTVSWYQQALGQGPQFIFQYYREEENGRGNFPPRFSGLQFPNYSSELNVNALELDDSALYLCASSPLGEVNEQFFGPGTRLTVL.